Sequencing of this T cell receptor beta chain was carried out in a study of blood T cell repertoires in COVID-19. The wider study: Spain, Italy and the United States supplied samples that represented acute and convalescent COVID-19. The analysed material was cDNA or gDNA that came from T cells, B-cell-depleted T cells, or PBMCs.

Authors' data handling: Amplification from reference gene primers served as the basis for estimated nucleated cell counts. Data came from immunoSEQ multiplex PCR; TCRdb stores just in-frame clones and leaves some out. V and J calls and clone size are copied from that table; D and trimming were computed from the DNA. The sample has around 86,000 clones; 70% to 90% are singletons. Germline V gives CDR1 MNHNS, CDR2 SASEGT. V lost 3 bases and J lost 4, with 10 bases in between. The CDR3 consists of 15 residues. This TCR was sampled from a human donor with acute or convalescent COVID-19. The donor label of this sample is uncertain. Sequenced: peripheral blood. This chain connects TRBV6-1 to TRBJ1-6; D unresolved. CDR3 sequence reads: CASSDLSSYNSPLHF. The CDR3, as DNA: TGTGCCAGCAGTGATCTATCCTCTTATAATTCACCCCTCCACTTT.